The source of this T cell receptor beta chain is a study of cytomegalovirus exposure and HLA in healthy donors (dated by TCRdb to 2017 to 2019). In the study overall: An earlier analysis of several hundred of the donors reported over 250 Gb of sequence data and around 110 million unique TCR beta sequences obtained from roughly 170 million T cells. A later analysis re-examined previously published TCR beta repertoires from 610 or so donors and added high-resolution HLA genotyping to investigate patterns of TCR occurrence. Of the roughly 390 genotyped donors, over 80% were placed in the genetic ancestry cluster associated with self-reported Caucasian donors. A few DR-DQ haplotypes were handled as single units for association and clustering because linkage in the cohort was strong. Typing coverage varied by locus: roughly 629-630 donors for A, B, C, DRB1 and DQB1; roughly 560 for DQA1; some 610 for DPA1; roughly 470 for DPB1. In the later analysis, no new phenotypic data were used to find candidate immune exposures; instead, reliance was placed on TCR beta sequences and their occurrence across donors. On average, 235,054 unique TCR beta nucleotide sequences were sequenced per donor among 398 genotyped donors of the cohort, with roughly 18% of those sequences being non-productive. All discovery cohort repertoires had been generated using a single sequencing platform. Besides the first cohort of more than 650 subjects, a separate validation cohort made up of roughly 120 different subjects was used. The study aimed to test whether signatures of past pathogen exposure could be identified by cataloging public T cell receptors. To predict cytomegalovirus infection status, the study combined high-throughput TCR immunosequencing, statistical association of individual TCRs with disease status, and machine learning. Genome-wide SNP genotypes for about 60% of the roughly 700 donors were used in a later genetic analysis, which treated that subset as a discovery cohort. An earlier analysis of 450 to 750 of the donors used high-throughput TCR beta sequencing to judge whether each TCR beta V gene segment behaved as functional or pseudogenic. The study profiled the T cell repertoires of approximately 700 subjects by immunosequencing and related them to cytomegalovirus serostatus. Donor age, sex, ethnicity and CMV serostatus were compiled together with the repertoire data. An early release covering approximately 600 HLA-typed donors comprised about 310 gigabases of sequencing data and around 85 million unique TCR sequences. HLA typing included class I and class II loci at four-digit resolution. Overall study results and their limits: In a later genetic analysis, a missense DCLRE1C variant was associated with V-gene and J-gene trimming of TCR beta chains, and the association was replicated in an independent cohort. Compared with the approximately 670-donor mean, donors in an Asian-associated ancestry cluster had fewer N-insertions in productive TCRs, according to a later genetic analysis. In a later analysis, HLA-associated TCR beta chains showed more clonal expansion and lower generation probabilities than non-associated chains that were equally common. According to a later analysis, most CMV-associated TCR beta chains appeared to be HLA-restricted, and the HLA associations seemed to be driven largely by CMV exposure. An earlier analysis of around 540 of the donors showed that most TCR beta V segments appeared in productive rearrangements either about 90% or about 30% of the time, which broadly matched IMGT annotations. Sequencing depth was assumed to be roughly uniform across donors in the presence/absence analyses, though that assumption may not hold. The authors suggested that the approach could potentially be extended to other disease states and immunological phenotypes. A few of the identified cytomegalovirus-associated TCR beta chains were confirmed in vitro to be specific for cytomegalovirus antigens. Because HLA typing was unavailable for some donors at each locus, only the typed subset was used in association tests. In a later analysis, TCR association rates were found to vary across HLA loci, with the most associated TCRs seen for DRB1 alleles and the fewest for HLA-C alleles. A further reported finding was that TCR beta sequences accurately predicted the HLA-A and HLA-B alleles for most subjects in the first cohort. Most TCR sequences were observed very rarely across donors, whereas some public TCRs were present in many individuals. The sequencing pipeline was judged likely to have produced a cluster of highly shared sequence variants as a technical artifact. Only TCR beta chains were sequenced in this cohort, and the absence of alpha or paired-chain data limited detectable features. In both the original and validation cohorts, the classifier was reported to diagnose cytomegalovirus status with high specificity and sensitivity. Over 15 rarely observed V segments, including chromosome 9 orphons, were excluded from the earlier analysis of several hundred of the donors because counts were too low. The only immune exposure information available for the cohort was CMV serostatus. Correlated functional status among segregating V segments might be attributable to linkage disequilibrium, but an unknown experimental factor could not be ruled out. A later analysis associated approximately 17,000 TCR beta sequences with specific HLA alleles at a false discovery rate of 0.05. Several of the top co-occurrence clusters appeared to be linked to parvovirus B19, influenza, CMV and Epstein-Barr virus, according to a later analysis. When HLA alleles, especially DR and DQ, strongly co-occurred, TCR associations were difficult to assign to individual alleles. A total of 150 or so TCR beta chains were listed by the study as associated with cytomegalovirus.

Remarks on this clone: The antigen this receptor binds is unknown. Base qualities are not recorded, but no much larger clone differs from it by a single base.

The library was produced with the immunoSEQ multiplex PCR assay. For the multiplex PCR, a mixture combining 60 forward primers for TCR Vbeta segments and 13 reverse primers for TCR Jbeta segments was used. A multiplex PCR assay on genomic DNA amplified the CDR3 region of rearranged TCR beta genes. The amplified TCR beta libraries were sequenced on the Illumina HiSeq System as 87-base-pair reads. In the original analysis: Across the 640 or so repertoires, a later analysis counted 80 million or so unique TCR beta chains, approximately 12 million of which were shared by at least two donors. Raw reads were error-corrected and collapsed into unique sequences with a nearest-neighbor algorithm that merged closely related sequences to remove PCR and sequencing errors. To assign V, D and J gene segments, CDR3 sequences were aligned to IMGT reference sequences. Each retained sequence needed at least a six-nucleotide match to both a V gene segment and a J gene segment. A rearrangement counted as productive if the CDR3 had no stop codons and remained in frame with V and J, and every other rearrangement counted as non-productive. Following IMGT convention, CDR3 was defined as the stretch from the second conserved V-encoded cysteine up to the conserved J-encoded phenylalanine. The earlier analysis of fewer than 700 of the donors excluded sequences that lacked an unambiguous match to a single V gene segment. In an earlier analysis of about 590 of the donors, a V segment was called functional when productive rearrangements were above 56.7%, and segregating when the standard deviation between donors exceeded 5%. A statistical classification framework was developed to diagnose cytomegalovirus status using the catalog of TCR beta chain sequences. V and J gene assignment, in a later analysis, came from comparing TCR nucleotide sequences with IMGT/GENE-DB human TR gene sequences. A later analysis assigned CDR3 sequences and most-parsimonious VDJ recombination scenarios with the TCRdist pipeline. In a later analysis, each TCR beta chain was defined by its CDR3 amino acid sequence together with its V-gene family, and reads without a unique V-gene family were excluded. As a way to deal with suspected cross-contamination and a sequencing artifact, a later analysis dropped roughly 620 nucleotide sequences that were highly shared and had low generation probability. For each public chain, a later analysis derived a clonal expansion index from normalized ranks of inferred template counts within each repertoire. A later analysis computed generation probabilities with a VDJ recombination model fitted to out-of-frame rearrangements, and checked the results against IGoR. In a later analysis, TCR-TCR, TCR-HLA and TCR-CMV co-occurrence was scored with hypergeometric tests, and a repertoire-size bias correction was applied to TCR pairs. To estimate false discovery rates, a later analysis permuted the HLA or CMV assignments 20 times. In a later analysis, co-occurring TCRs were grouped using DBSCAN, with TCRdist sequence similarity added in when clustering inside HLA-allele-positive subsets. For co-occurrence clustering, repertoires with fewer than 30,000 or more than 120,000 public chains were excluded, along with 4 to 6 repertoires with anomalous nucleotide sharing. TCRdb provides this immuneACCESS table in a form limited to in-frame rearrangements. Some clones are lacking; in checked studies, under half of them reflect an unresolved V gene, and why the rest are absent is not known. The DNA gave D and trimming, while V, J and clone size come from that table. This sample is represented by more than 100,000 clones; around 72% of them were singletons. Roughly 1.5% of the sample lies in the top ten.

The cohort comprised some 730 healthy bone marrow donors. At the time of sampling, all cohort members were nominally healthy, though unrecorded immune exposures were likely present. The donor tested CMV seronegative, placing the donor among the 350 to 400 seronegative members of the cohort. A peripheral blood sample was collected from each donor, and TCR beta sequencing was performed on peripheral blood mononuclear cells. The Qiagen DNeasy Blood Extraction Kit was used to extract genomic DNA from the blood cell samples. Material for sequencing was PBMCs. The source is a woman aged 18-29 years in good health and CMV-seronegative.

The CDR3 region has the sequence CASSPHRSRGDTQYF. The base sequence is TGTGCCAGCAGCCCACACCGGTCGCGCGGAGATACGCAGTATTTT. The chain is encoded by TRBV7-2 joined to TRBJ2-3, with no confidently assigned D gene. Taken from the germline V gene, the CDR1 and CDR2 loops are SGHTA and FQGNSA. V loses 5 bases, J loses 5 bases, and the germline ends lie 17 bases apart. The CDR3, cysteine through phenylalanine, is 15 amino acids long. Only CDR3 DNA is held: 45 bases, read in frame from base 1. The full variable domain, with segments outside the CDR3 supplied by the reference TRBV7-2 and TRBJ2-3 proteins, appears as GAGVSQSPSNKVTEKGKDVELRCDPISGHTALYWYRQSLGQGLEFLIYFQGNSAPDKSGLPSDRFSAERTGGSVSTLTIQRTQQEDSAVYLCASSPHRSRGDTQYFGPGTRLTVL.